Listed below are T cell receptor beta chains from one sample, sequenced in a study of blood T cell repertoires in COVID-19. Clones were sequenced by immunoSEQ multiplex PCR, and TCRdb holds only the in-frame ones, with some missing. The sample lists roughly 42,000 clones; around 91% were seen once. Sequencing was carried out using peripheral blood. These receptors were collected from a man aged 45 to 65 with active COVID-19. CDR3s include the opening cysteine and the closing phenylalanine or tryptophan. The D gene is left open where the match is weak. Size tells how often a clone was seen (once, few, many) or the class of an expanded clone, and some rows leave it out.

. | TRBJ1-1 | TRBV4-1 | once | CASSHLQGEAFF | TGCGCCAGCAGCCACCTCCAGGGAGAAGCTTTCTTT
. | TRBJ1-3 | TRBV7-9 | . | CASSTNLGAGGNTIYF | TGTGCCAGCAGCACAAACTTGGGGGCGGGTGGAAACACCATATATTTT
. | TRBJ1-1 | TRBV7-2 | . | CASSWRESAVTEAFF | TGTGCCAGCAGCTGGAGGGAATCAGCGGTCACTGAAGCTTTCTTT
TRBD1 | TRBJ2-2 | TRBV10-3 | . | CAISKGQAGAGELFF | TGTGCCATCAGTAAGGGACAGGCCGGAGCCGGGGAGCTGTTTTTT
. | TRBJ1-1 | TRBV9 | . | CASSVGWGGTTAFF | TGTGCCAGCAGCGTAGGCTGGGGGGGGACAACAGCTTTCTTT
. | TRBJ1-2 | TRBV15 | once | CATSREASPIANYGYTF | TGTGCCACCAGCAGAGAGGCTAGTCCGATAGCTAACTATGGCTACACCTTC
TRBD2 | TRBJ2-3 | TRBV6-4 | . | CASSIAGGTDTQYF | TGTGCCAGCAGTATTGCGGGGGGCACAGATACGCAGTATTTT
. | TRBJ1-1 | TRBV5-4 | once | CASSLSRAANTEAFF | TGTGCCAGCAGCTTGTCCAGGGCCGCGAACACTGAAGCTTTCTTT
. | TRBJ1-3 | TRBV14 | . | CASSQAHTTEF | TGTGCCAGCAGCCAAGCGCATACAACAGAGTTT
TRBD2 | TRBJ2-7 | TRBV4-1 | . | CASTPRLAGSYEQYF | TGCGCCAGCACCCCGCGGCTAGCGGGTTCCTACGAGCAGTACTTC
. | TRBJ2-7 | TRBV28 | . | CASSQGMAYEQYF | TGTGCCAGCAGTCAGGGAATGGCCTACGAGCAGTACTTC
TRBD1 | TRBJ1-2 | TRBV5-6 | . | CASRSRDRANYGYTF | TGTGCCAGCAGGTCCCGGGACAGGGCTAACTATGGCTACACCTTC
TRBD1 | TRBJ2-7 | TRBV9 | . | CASSVSGQGYEQYF | TGTGCCAGCAGCGTATCAGGACAGGGCTACGAGCAGTACTTC
TRBD1 | TRBJ2-7 | TRBV27 | . | CASSLHPGQGWYF | TGTGCCAGCAGTTTACATCCGGGACAGGGGTGGTACTTC
. | TRBJ2-7 | TRBV25-1 | . | CASSDRENYEQYF | TGTGCCAGCAGTGACAGGGAAAACTACGAGCAGTACTTC
TRBD2 | TRBJ2-3 | TRBV4-3 | . | CASSQGAGGLGDTQYF | TGCGCCAGCAGCCAAGGGGCGGGAGGACTGGGGGATACGCAGTATTTT
. | TRBJ2-7 | TRBV7-9 | . | CASSSRTDQYF | TGTGCCAGCAGCTCAAGGACAGACCAGTACTTC
TRBD2 | TRBJ2-1 | TRBV12-3/TRBV12-4 | . | CASSLVLAGEQFF | TGTGCCAGCAGTTTGGTACTAGCGGGGGAGCAGTTCTTC
TRBD1 | TRBJ1-4 | TRBV15 | . | CATSKDRARIIRLFF | TGTGCCACCAGCAAGGACAGGGCCCGAATCATTAGGCTGTTTTTT
. | TRBJ1-1 | TRBV19 | . | CASSHRDNLNTEAFF | TGTGCCAGTAGCCACCGGGACAATTTGAACACTGAAGCTTTCTTT
TRBD1 | TRBJ1-2 | TRBV6-6 | . | CASRGTGNGYTF | TGTGCCAGCAGGGGGACAGGGAATGGCTACACCTTC
TRBD2 | TRBJ2-7 | TRBV6-2/TRBV6-3 | medium-sized | CASSYSITSGGREQYF | TGTGCCAGCAGTTACTCGATAACTAGCGGGGGACGTGAGCAGTACTTC
. | TRBJ1-6 | TRBV5-1 | . | CASSWGPLESNSPLHF | TGCGCCAGCAGCTGGGGGCCCTTGGAAAGTAATTCACCCCTCCACTTT
. | TRBJ2-5 | TRBV5-5 | . | CASSSGGGSSGTQYF | TGTGCCAGCAGCTCGGGTGGGGGGTCAAGCGGGACCCAGTACTTC
TRBD2 | TRBJ2-7 | TRBV6-5 | . | CASSYSGGGGSYEQYF | TGTGCCAGCAGTTACTCGGGGGGCGGGGGGAGCTACGAGCAGTACTTC
TRBD1 | TRBJ2-2 | TRBV7-3 | . | CASSLGGQGNTGELFF | TGTGCCAGCAGCTTGGGCGGACAGGGAAACACCGGGGAGCTGTTTTTT
. | TRBJ2-6 | TRBV2 | . | CASRVSRTGANVLTF | TGTGCCAGCAGGGTCAGCAGGACTGGGGCCAACGTCCTGACTTTC
. | TRBJ1-1 | TRBV15 | . | CATSIGAGAPEAFF | TGTGCCACCAGCATCGGGGCGGGGGCCCCTGAAGCTTTCTTT
. | TRBJ2-2 | TRBV27 | . | CASSLQSPTGYSGELFF | TGTGCCAGCAGTTTACAAAGTCCCACAGGCTACTCCGGGGAGCTGTTTTTT
. | TRBJ2-3 | TRBV7-9 | few | CASTAGSGFTDTQYF | TGTGCCAGCACTGCCGGCTCCGGGTTCACAGATACGCAGTATTTT
. | TRBJ2-1 | TRBV11-2 | . | CASSLIGGGSYNEQFF | TGTGCCAGCAGCTTAATTGGCGGAGGCTCCTACAATGAGCAGTTCTTC
TRBD1 | TRBJ1-1 | TRBV7-9 | . | CASSLTTGYTEAFF | TGTGCCAGCAGCTTAACGACAGGGTACACTGAAGCTTTCTTT
. | TRBJ2-1 | TRBV6-5 | once | CASNKGGDYNEQFF | TGTGCCAGCAATAAGGGGGGGGACTACAATGAGCAGTTCTTC
TRBD2 | TRBJ2-3 | TRBV6-4 | . | CASSEGGGPTDTQYF | TGTGCCAGCAGTGAGGGCGGGGGGCCCACAGATACGCAGTATTTT
TRBD2 | TRBJ2-5 | TRBV7-7 | . | CASSLGGTSGKETQYF | TGTGCTAGCAGCTTAGGTGGGACTAGCGGCAAAGAGACCCAGTACTTC
. | TRBJ2-1 | TRBV6-2/TRBV6-3 | medium-sized | CASSYGGGSSYNEQFF | TGTGCCAGCAGTTACGGTGGGGGGAGCTCCTACAATGAGCAGTTCTTC
. | TRBJ2-1 | TRBV4-2 | . | CASSPRRSTRLYLNEQFF | TGTGCCAGCAGCCCCCGTCGGTCAACTCGCCTCTACCTCAATGAGCAGTTCTTC
TRBD2 | TRBJ2-4 | TRBV6-1 | . | CASSEASAGGVNLAKNIQYF | TGTGCCAGCAGTGAAGCGAGCGCGGGGGGAGTCAATCTAGCCAAAAACATTCAGTACTTC
. | TRBJ1-2 | TRBV2 | once | CASSFRGREGYTF | TGTGCCAGCAGTTTCCGGGGCCGGGAGGGCTACACCTTC
TRBD2 | TRBJ2-3 | TRBV30 | . | CAWSVGSGGAVDTQYF | TGTGCCTGGAGTGTAGGTAGCGGGGGGGCGGTAGATACGCAGTATTTT
. | TRBJ1-6 | TRBV27 | . | CASSLSGAAGNSPLHF | TGTGCCAGCAGTTTATCGGGCGCCGCAGGGAATTCACCCCTCCACTTT